The 9 T cell receptor beta chains given below trace back to one sample, sequenced in a study of blood T cell repertoires in COVID-19. The data were produced by immunoSEQ multiplex PCR, yet TCRdb's version contains in-frame clones alone and is incomplete. The data hold roughly 150,000 clones, with about four fifths observed a single time. Specimen: peripheral blood. Receptors were obtained from a man aged 65-85 years who had recovered from COVID-19.

The V gene is TRBV5-1, the J gene TRBJ2-1, with 9 bases matching TRBD2. Trimming took 2 bases from V and 9 from J; bases not matched to a gene: 9. This CDR3 is 15 amino acids long. Germline V CDR1 and CDR2: SGHRS, YFSETQ. In DNA, the CDR3 is TGCGCCAGCAGCTTAAGGACTAGCGAAGGCAGTGAGCAGTTCTTC. Its protein product is CASSLRTSEGSEQFF.

This clone was recorded once. The rearrangement uses TRBV6-5 and TRBJ1-5, with D unclear. The CDR3 has 12 amino acids. V lost 6 bases and J 11 bases, leaving 14 bases between the germline ends. Per germline, CDR1 MNHEY and CDR2 SVGAGI. The CDR3 loop reads CASRANRVAQHF. In nucleotides, the CDR3 is TGTGCCAGCAGGGCAAACCGGGTGGCCCAGCATTTT.

This clone occurred once. This chain connects TRBV7-8 to TRBJ1-1; D is unclear. Trimming cost V 3 bases and J 0 bases, with 11 bases left between them. The germline V gene encodes CDR1 SGHVS and CDR2 FQNEAQ. The CDR3 extends over 15 amino acids. Written as DNA, the CDR3 is TGTGCCAGCAGCTTCCAACGCGGGTTGAACACTGAAGCTTTCTTT. Protein product: CASSFQRGLNTEAFF.

V is TRBV7-2 and J is TRBJ1-1; possibly TRBD1 for D (5 bases). From germline, CDR1 is SGHTA and CDR2 FQGNSA. The CDR3 runs 13 residues. V lost 6 bases and J 1 base, leaving 9 bases between the germline ends. In nucleotides, the CDR3 is TGTGCCAGCAGACCCGACAGGAACACTGAAGCTTTCTTT. Encoded protein: CASRPDRNTEAFF.

The V call is TRBV30, the J call TRBJ1-3; 8 positions agree with TRBD1. Germline V lookup: CDR1 GTSNPN, CDR2 SVGIG (reference sequence). CDR3 length: 16 residues. With V trimmed by 4 bases and J by 0 bases, 8 bases remained unmatched. The CDR3 region is CAWIRGHSSSGNTIYF. CDR3 nucleotides: TGTGCCTGGATCAGGGGGCATAGCAGCTCTGGAAACACCATATATTTT.

The chain joins TRBV2 to TRBJ2-4, with TRBD2 matching over 8 bases. Germline values: CDR1 SNHLY, CDR2 FYNNEI. The CDR3 is made up of 18 amino acids. Germline trimming cut 1 base from V and 2 bases from J; bases unmatched to any gene: 10. DNA for the CDR3: TGTGCCAGCAGTGAAGTTAGCGGGACGTTCGTTTCCAAAAACATTCAGTACTTC. Protein: CASSEVSGTFVSKNIQYF.

The J gene is TRBJ2-1, the V gene TRBV7-8; 7 nucleotides agree with TRBD2. The CDR3 is 16 residues long. The V gene's germline CDR1 is SGHVS and CDR2 FQNEAQ. V was clipped by 1 base and J by 2 bases; unmatched bases: 5. The CDR3 sequence: CASSLGWAGAYNEQFF. The CDR3 bases are TGTGCCAGCAGCTTAGGTTGGGCGGGAGCCTACAATGAGCAGTTCTTC. The entire variable domain, with the rest obtained from reference TRBV7-8 and TRBJ2-1, is as follows: GAGVSQSPRYKVAKRGQDVALRCDPISGHVSLFWYQQALGQGPEFLTYFQNEAQLDKSGLPSDRFFAERPEGSVSTLKIQRTQQEDSAVYLCASSLGWAGAYNEQFFGPGTRLTVL.

CDR3 in amino acids: CASSQPGRSNTEAFF. Written as DNA, the CDR3 is TGTGCCAGCAGCCAACCGGGTCGCTCGAACACTGAAGCTTTCTTT. This chain uses TRBV28 with TRBJ1-1; D remains unclear. The length of the CDR3 is 15 residues. Trimming stripped 6 bases from V and 1 base from J, with 15 bases between. The germline V gene encodes CDR1 MDHEN and CDR2 SYDVKM.

The chain recombines TRBV29-1 with TRBJ1-2, with D perhaps matching TRBD1 (6 bases). V lost 0 bases, J lost 5 bases, and 19 bases lay in between. This CDR3 has 16 residues. Germline lookup yields CDR1 SQVTM and CDR2 ANQGSEA. CDR3 sequence (DNA): TGCAGCGTTGAAGAAGAATCAACAGGGCCGCTATATGGCTACACCTTC. Translation: CSVEEESTGPLYGYTF.